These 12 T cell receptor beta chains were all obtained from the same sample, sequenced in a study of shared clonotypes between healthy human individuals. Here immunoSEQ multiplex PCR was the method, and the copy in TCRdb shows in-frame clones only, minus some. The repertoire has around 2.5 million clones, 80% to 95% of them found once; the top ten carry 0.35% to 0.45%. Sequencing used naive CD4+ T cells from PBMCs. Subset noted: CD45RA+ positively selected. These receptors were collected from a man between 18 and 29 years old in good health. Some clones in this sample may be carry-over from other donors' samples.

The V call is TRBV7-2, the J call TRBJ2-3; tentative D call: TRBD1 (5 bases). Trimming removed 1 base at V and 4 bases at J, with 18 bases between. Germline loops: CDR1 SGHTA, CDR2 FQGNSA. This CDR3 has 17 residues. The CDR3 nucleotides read TGTGCCAGCAGCTTAGACTCCGGACACCTTCCCCCAGATACGCAGTATTTT. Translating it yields CASSLDSGHLPPDTQYF.

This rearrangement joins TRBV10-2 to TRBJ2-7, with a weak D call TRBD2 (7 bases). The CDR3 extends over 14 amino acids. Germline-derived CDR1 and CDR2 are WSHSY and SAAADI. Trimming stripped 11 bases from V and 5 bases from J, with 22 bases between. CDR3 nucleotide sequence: TGCGCCGTCACCCCGGGGGGCGGAACCGACGAGCAGTACTTC. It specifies CAVTPGGGTDEQYF.

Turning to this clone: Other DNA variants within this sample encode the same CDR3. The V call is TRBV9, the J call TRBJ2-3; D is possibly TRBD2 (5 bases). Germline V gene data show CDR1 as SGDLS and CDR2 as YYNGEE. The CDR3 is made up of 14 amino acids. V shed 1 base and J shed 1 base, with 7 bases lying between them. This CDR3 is CASSVFSGTDTQYF. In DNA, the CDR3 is TGTGCCAGCAGCGTATTTAGCGGCACAGATACGCAGTATTTT.

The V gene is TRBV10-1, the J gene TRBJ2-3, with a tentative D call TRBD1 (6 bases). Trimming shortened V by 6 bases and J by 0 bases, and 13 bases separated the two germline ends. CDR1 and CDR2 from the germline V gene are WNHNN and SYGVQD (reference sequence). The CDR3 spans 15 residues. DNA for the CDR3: TGCGCCAGCAGCTCAGGACAGTATAGCACAGATACGCAGTATTTT. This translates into CASSSGQYSTDTQYF.

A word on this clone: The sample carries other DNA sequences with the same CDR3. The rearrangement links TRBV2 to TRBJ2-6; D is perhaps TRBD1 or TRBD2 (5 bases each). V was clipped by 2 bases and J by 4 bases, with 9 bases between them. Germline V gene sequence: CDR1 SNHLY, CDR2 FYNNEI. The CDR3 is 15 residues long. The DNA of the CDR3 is TGTGCCAGCAGTGAATCGGGGCCCGGGGCCAACGTCCTGACTTTC. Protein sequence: CASSESGPGANVLTF.

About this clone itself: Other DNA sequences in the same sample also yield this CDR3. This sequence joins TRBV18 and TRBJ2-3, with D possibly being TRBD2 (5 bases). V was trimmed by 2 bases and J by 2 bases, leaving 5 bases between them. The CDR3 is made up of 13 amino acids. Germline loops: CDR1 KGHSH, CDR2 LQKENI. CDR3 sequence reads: CASSPGLTDTQYF. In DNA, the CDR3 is TGTGCCAGCTCACCAGGACTCACAGATACGCAGTATTTT.

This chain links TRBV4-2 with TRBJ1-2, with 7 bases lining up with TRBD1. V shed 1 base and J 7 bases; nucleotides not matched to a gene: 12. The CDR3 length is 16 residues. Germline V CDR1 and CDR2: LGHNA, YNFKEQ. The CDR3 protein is CASSQAKTTGRFGYTF. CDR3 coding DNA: TGTGCCAGCAGCCAAGCCAAGACGACAGGGCGGTTTGGCTACACCTTC.

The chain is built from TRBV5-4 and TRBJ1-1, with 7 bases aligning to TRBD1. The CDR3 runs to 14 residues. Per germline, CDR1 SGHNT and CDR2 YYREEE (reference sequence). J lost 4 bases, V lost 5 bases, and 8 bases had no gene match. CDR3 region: CASSPVQGGTEAFF. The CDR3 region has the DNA TGTGCCAGCAGTCCAGTTCAGGGGGGCACTGAAGCTTTCTTT.

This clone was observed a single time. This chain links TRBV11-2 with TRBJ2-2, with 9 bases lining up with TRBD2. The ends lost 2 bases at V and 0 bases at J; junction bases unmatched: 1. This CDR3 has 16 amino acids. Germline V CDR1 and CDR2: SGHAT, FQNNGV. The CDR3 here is CASSLRLAANTGELFF. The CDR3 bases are TGTGCCAGCAGCTTAAGACTAGCGGCGAACACCGGGGAGCTGTTTTTT. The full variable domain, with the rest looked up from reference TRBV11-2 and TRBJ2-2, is EAGVAQSPRYKIIEKRQSVAFWCNPISGHATLYWYQQILGQGPKLLIQFQNNGVVDDSQLPKDRFSAERLKGVDSTLKIQPAKLEDSAVYLCASSLRLAANTGELFFGEGSRLTVL.

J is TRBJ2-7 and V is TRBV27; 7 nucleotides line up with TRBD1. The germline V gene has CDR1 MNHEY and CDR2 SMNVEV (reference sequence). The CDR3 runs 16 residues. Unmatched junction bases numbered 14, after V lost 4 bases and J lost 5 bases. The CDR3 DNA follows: TGTGCCAGCAGTTCCCTCCGCCGGGACAGACTAAACGAGCAGTACTTC. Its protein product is CASSSLRRDRLNEQYF.

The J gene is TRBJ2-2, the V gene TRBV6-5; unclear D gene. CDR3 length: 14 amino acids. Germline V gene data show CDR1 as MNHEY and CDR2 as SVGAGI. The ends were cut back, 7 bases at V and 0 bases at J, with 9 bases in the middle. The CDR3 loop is CASKARANTGELFF. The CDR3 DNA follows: TGTGCCAGCAAAGCTCGAGCGAACACCGGGGAGCTGTTTTTT.

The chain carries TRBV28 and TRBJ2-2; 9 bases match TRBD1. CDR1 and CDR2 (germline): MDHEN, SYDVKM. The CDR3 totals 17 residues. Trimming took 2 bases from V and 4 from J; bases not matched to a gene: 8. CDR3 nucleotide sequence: TGTGCCAGCAGTTTAAGGGGGACAGGGTGGGGCACCGGGGAGCTGTTTTTT. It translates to CASSLRGTGWGTGELFF. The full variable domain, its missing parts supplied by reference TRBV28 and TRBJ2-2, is DVKVTQSSRYLVKRTGEKVFLECVQDMDHENMFWYRQDPGLGLRLIYFSYDVKMKEKGDIPEGYSVSREKKERFSLILESASTNQTSMYLCASSLRGTGWGTGELFFGEGSRLTVL.